This T cell receptor (beta chain) was sequenced in a study of CD8 T cells in ankylosing spondylitis. Findings and caveats of the study: Made up of several highly homologous variants, a TCR beta motif appeared characteristic of ankylosing spondylitis blood. Disease-linked clones reportedly showed significant enrichment in matched ankylosing spondylitis synovial fluid. Past studies reported some motif variants in reactive arthritis synovial fluid and blood.

TCRdb passed the 5' RACE reads through MiXCR, listing each CDR3 protein once. Seen here are 230,000 or so distinct CDR3 sequences, 20% to 30% observed once, and the top ten hold less than 0.75%. About this clonotype: The antigen remains unidentified.

Unmatched junction bases numbered 14, after V lost 5 bases and J lost 2 bases. This CDR3 spans 17 amino acids. Germline CDR1 is DFQATT and CDR2 is SNEGSKA (reference sequence). The receptor was derived from a male donor with ankylosing spondylitis or in good health (not recorded which). Sequencing was performed on blood, either unsorted or a sorted T cell fraction (not recorded which). This rearrangement joins TRBV20-1 to TRBJ2-3; 9 nucleotides line up with TRBD2. Written as DNA, the CDR3 is TGCAGTGCTCTCGGGCTAGCGGGGACCGACACCACAGATACGCAGTATTTT. Protein product: CSALGLAGTDTTDTQYF.